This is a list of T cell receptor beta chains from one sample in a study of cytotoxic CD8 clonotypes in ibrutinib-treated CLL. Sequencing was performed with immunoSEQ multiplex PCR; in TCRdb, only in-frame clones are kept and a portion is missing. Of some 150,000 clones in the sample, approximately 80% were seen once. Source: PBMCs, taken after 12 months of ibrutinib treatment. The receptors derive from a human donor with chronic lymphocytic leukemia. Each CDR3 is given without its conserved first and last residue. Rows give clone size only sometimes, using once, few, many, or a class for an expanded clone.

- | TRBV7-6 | ASRRSGGLGGNEQF
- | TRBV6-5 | ASSSPTGATEAF
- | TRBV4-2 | ASSQDPAWAGKTSYEQY
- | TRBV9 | ASSVDWASGSYEQF
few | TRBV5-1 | ASSRDRGGQETQY
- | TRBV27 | ASSFLGLAGGMWDTQY
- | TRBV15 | ATSSLHRSNYGYT
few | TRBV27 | ASSYGRAGEQF
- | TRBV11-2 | ASSQQGSSEQY
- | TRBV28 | ASSFRWGTNYGYT
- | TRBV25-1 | ASSEAGAFSYNEQF
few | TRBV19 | ASSDRVGKNIQY
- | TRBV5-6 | ASSLIPGRVSTEAF
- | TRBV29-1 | SVELAYNEQF
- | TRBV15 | ATSRAYFGVGNEQF
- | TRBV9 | ASSVVEDNSPLH
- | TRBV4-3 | ASSRKGQGAYEQY
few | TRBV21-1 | ASRHGTSGPCLTYEQY
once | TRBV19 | ASSSRDRGRYEQY
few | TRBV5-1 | ASSLTQNRGLGETQY
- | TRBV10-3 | AISEGPDGEKLF
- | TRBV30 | AWSVLGRVRGYT